This T cell receptor beta chain is drawn from a study of T cell repertoires in cytomegalovirus infection. Overall study: Both CMV infection and a matching HLA type were indicated by public TCR beta signatures.

Study-level results: The study identified carriers of CMV plus the relevant HLA from cumulative public TCR beta family frequency.

In germline, CDR1 is SEHNR, CDR2 FQNEAQ (reference sequence). Trimming took off 5 bases at V and 6 bases at J, with 1 base between the two ends. The CDR3 consists of 10 residues. TCRdb passed the reads through MiXCR, listing each CDR3 protein once. Of around 300,000 distinct CDR3 sequences listed, roughly 25% are singletons. Details on this clonotype: The antigen is not known.

This chain links TRBV7-9 with TRBJ2-2; D is undetermined. This receptor was identified in a human donor in good health (CMV status not recorded). Some clones in this sample may be carry-over from other donors' samples. Sequences were derived from cultured PBMCs, sampled from culture after CMV antigen stimulation. The CDR3 reads CASSPGELFF. The CDR3 nucleotides are TGTGCCAGCAGCCCCGGGGAGCTGTTTTTT. The whole variable domain, filled in from reference TRBV7-9 and TRBJ2-2, reads DTGVSQNPRHKITKRGQNVTFRCDPISEHNRLYWYRQTLGQGPEFLTYFQNEAQLEKSRLLSDRFSAERPKGSFSTLEIQRTEQGDSAMYLCASSPGELFFGEGSRLTVL.